The TCR beta chain described here comes from a study of naive and memory T cell subsets. An equimolar mix of two oligonucleotides served as the beta constant-region primer for TRBC1 and TRBC2. Nested alpha and beta constant-region primers with the SP2 primer drove four PCR rounds on ligated cDNA. TCRdb processed the UMI-ligation and nested PCR reads anew with MiXCR; each CDR3 protein has one entry. The table lists about 150,000 distinct CDR3 sequences, 22% of them singletons. This clonotype was observed a handful of times. Its antigen is as yet unknown. CDR1 and CDR2 (germline): MNHEY, SMNVEV (reference sequence). Trimming cost V 8 bases and J 0 bases; bases outside gene matches: 4. This CDR3 has 14 residues. General study findings and limits: Naive repertoires, especially CD8, held a few larger clonotypes, possibly memory cells re-expressing CD45RA.

This TCR was sampled from a human donor in good health. The chain has TRBV27 and TRBJ2-1; TRBD2 matches at 7 bases. The material sequenced was naive CD4+ T cells from blood. The CDR3 region is CASGAGSSYNEQFF. The CDR3 DNA sequence: TGTGCCAGCGGAGCGGGGAGCTCCTACAATGAGCAGTTCTTC.